This TCR beta chain was captured by sequencing in a study of T cells after yellow fever vaccination. In the study overall: In the case of low-cell-number fractions, SMART-Seq v4 Ultra Low Input was used for preparation. Findings and limits, study-wide: Relatively few clonotypes were ones that appeared in both CD4 and CD8 compartments. Most clones from primary vaccination were detected again post-booster (around 95% CD4, 88% CD8).

TCRdb passed the 5' RACE reads through MiXCR, listing each CDR3 protein once. The sample lists approximately 550,000 distinct CDR3 sequences, roughly a fifth occurring once. This CDR3 has 13 residues. Germline trimming cut 6 bases from V and 6 bases from J; bases unmatched to any gene: 5. Germline-derived CDR1 and CDR2 are SGHTA and FQGNSA. The sample holds a few counts of this clonotype. Its antigen remains unknown. The specimen comprised PBMCs, sampled 15 days after the yellow fever booster vaccination. This chain uses TRBV7-2 with TRBJ2-7, with 10 positions matching TRBD1. This TCR was recovered from a young man who received the YFV17D yellow fever vaccine. The CDR3 reads CASSRQGALEQYF. CDR3 DNA: TGTGCCAGCAGTCGACAGGGGGCCCTCGAGCAGTACTTC.